The 17 T cell receptor beta chains in this list originate from one sample, sequenced in a study of CD8 T cells in ankylosing spondylitis. TCRdb passed the 5' RACE reads through MiXCR, listing each CDR3 protein once. The table records hundreds of thousands of distinct CDR3 sequences, roughly 8% of them present only once. Sequenced: blood, either unsorted or a sorted T cell fraction (not recorded which). The receptors here all came from a female donor with ankylosing spondylitis or in good health (not recorded which).

In its sample, this clonotype was seen many times. The gene calls are TRBV5-1 and TRBJ1-4; D may be TRBD1 (6 bases). In germline, CDR1 is SGHRS, CDR2 YFSETQ. Trimming cost V 1 base and J 8 bases, with 12 bases left between them. The CDR3 is made up of 14 amino acids. The CDR3 region is CASSLMGAQEKLFF. The CDR3 bases are TGCGCCAGCAGCTTGATGGGGGCGCAGGAAAAACTGTTTTTT. Full variable domain (remainder filled in from reference TRBV5-1 and TRBJ1-4): KAGVTQTPRYLIKTRGQQVTLSCSPISGHRSVSWYQQTPGQGLQFLFEYFSETQRNKGNFPGRFSGRQFSNSRSEMNVSTLELGDSALYLCASSLMGAQEKLFFGSGTQLSVL.

This clonotype showed up many times. The V and J genes are TRBV7-6 and TRBJ1-4; perhaps TRBD1 as D (5 bases). There are 17 residues in the CDR3. Trimming took 5 bases from V and 3 from J, leaving 19 bases between them. The V gene's germline CDR1 is SGHVS and CDR2 FNYEAQ. The CDR3 is CASSPRLLAGPNEKLFF. As DNA, the CDR3 is TGTGCCAGCAGCCCGCGACTTTTGGCAGGGCCTAATGAAAAACTGTTTTTT. Supplemented by reference TRBV7-6 and TRBJ1-4, the full variable domain reads GAGVSQSPRYKVTKRGQDVALRCDPISGHVSLYWYRQALGQGPEFLTYFNYEAQQDKSGLPNDRFSAERPEGSISTLTIQRTEQRDSAMYRCASSPRLLAGPNEKLFFGSGTQLSVL.

This clonotype was detected many times. At one end, the junction sequence differs from germline, possibly due to a read error. V and J are TRBV7-3 and TRBJ1-1; D remains unclear. CDR1 is SGHTA and CDR2 is FQGTGA in the germline V gene. There are 14 residues in the CDR3. For the CDR3, the DNA is TGCGCCAGCAGCTTGACGGGCGGGAACACTGAAGCTTTCTTT. Its translation: CASSLTGGNTEAFF. Combining the CDR3 with reference TRBV7-3 and TRBJ1-1 gives the whole variable domain GAGVSQTPSNKVTEKGKYVELRCDPISGHTALYWYRQSLGQGPEFLIYFQGTGAADDSGLPNDRFFAVRPEGSVSTLKIQRTERGDSAVYLCASSLTGGNTEAFFGQGTRLTVV.

The gene calls are TRBV4-1 and TRBJ2-7; 8 nucleotides match TRBD1. The CDR3 runs 16 residues. V trimming: 2 bases; J trimming: 1 base; junction bases outside the gene matches: 7. Per germline, CDR1 MGHRA and CDR2 YSYEKL. As DNA, the CDR3 is TGCGCCAGCAGCCAAACCCCGGGACAGGAGTCCTACGAGCAGTACTTC. This codes for CASSQTPGQESYEQYF.

This clonotype was recorded at least ten times. The V gene is TRBV12-3 or TRBV12-4, the J gene TRBJ2-7; 9 bases are a match to TRBD1. J gave up 6 bases and V 6 bases, and 6 bases lay outside the gene matches. This CDR3 is built from 13 residues. CDR3 nucleotide sequence: TGTGCCAGCAGCCCCGGGACAGGGATCGAGCAGTACTTC. It codes for CASSPGTGIEQYF.

This clonotype showed up many times. The CDR3 DNA is TGCAGCGTTGCCCATCACACTGAAGCTTTCTTT. Translation: CSVAHHTEAFF. The chain carries TRBV29-1 and TRBJ1-1; no reliable D call. The CDR3 consists of 11 residues. The germline V gene has CDR1 SQVTM and CDR2 ANQGSEA. Trimming stripped 4 bases from V and 3 bases from J, with 6 bases between.

This clonotype was seen ten or more times. This sequence joins TRBV7-2 and TRBJ1-5; no clear D gene. This CDR3 region has 13 residues. V lost 0 bases, J lost 8 bases, and 8 bases lay in between. The germline V gene encodes CDR1 SGHTA and CDR2 FQGNSA. CDR3 sequence (DNA): TGTGCCAGCAGCTTAGCAAGCTGGGAGCCCCAGCATTTT. Its protein is CASSLASWEPQHF.

This clonotype was seen repeatedly, ten times or more. CDR3 protein: CASRPGQANEKLFF. Here the CDR3 DNA reads TGTGCCAGCAGACCAGGACAGGCGAATGAAAAACTGTTTTTT. The genes are TRBV6-2 or TRBV6-3 and TRBJ1-4; 7 bases line up with TRBD1. Looked up from germline, CDR1 is MNHEY and CDR2 is SVGEGT. Trimming cost V 6 bases and J 5 bases; bases outside gene matches: 6. This CDR3 region has 14 residues.

This clonotype was counted ten times or more. This chain connects TRBV25-1 to TRBJ2-5; TRBD1 is a possible D gene (6 bases). CDR3 length: 15 amino acids. Trimming pared 6 bases from V and 0 bases from J, leaving 14 bases between. CDR1 and CDR2 from the germline V gene are MGHDK and SYGVNS. In DNA form, the CDR3 reads TGTGCCAGCAGCCACCTACAGGGACACCAAGAGACCCAGTACTTC. Protein: CASSHLQGHQETQYF.

This clonotype has a count of ten or more. The rearrangement links TRBV6-5 to TRBJ1-1, with D tentatively TRBD1 (5 bases). The CDR3 spans 14 residues. CDR1 and CDR2 (germline): MNHEY, SVGAGI. The germline V and J ends were trimmed by 4 bases and 7 bases, with 16 bases remaining between them. The CDR3 region is CASSSSGTPHEAFF. CDR3 nucleotides: TGTGCCAGCAGTTCCTCCGGGACCCCCCATGAAGCTTTCTTT.

The table lists this clonotype with a few counts. J is TRBJ2-1 and V is TRBV24-1, with D perhaps being TRBD1 or TRBD2 (5 bases each). Germline CDR1 and CDR2: KGHDR and SFDVKD. The V and J ends lost 9 bases and 8 bases respectively, with 16 bases between them. The CDR3 runs to 13 residues. CDR3 amino acids: CATGQGAPDEQFF. CDR3 DNA sequence: TGTGCCACCGGGCAGGGAGCCCCTGATGAGCAGTTCTTC.

This clonotype occurred many times. The chain is built from TRBV6-4 and TRBJ1-2; D might be TRBD1 (5 bases). This CDR3 has 15 amino acids. The germline V and J ends were trimmed by 5 bases and 4 bases, with 17 bases remaining between them. Germline assignment: CDR1 MRHNA and CDR2 SNTAGT. In DNA form, the CDR3 reads TGTGCCAGCAGTCCTAACCGGGGGTCGGGCTATGGCTACACCTTC. It is translated as CASSPNRGSGYGYTF.

This clonotype was recorded at least ten times. The genes are TRBV20-1 and TRBJ1-5, with a weak D call TRBD1 (6 bases). Germline V gives CDR1 DFQATT, CDR2 SNEGSKA (reference sequence). V lost 5 bases and J lost 10, with 21 bases in between. The CDR3 is made up of 14 amino acids. For the CDR3, the DNA is TGCAGTGCTCATGGGGGCGGAGGGATCAGACCCCAGCATTTT. It codes for CSAHGGGGIRPQHF.

This clonotype has at least ten counts. The V gene is TRBV7-6, the J gene TRBJ2-7; D uncertain. This CDR3 is built from 15 residues. Germline V lookup: CDR1 SGHVS, CDR2 FNYEAQ. V lost 5 bases and J 1 base, leaving 15 bases between the germline ends. The DNA of the CDR3 is TGTGCCAGCAGCCGTACTGGGGATTCTTCCTACGAGCAGTACTTC. Its protein product is CASSRTGDSSYEQYF.

This clonotype has ten or more counts. V and J are TRBV29-1 and TRBJ2-5; a possible D gene is TRBD1 (7 bases). This CDR3 contains 16 residues. Germline lookup yields CDR1 SQVTM and CDR2 ANQGSEA. DNA for the CDR3: TGCACGGTCAGGGGGGAGGCCCTAGCTTTTCAAGAGACCCAGTACTTC. Translating it yields CTVRGEALAFQETQYF.

This clonotype has at least ten counts. DNA for the CDR3: TGTGCCAGCAGTTCCTTTCACACGGGGGGCGGCTATGGCTACACCTTC. It specifies CASSSFHTGGGYGYTF. The V call is TRBV12-3 or TRBV12-4, the J call TRBJ1-2, with D tentatively TRBD1 (6 bases). This CDR3 has 16 amino acids. V was trimmed by 4 bases and J by 4 bases, leaving 19 bases between them.

At least ten counts were recorded for this clonotype. The gene calls are TRBV6-2 or TRBV6-3 and TRBJ2-1; TRBD2 matches at 8 bases. Germline V gene lookup returns CDR1 MNHEY and CDR2 SVGEGT. V trimming: 6 bases; J trimming: 7 bases; junction bases outside the gene matches: 5. This CDR3 is built from 13 residues. CDR3 sequence: CASRELAVNEQFF. The CDR3, as DNA: TGTGCCAGCAGGGAACTAGCGGTTAATGAGCAGTTCTTC.